This T cell receptor (beta chain) was identified in a study of blood T cell repertoires in COVID-19. The overall study: Acute and convalescent COVID-19 specimens originated in the United States, Italy and Spain.

Participants, roughly 18 to 90 years old, spanned some 23 US areas. Membership in each cohort depended on participant-reported clinical history. TCRdb keeps only in-frame clones here, not all; method: immunoSEQ multiplex PCR. The table includes 270,000 or so clones, about 87% detected once. J gave up 1 base and V 0 bases, and 0 bases lay outside the gene matches. The CDR3 spans 16 residues. Looked up from germline, CDR1 is SGHNT and CDR2 is YENEEA. Sequenced sample: PBMCs or T cells enriched from blood (not recorded which). This clonotype was sampled from a woman aged 40 to 50 with acute COVID-19. The rearrangement uses TRBV11-3 and TRBJ2-3, with 11 nucleotides matching TRBD2. The CDR3 protein is CASSLELAGGTDTQYF. CDR3 in DNA: TGTGCCAGCAGCTTAGAACTAGCGGGAGGCACAGATACGCAGTATTTT.